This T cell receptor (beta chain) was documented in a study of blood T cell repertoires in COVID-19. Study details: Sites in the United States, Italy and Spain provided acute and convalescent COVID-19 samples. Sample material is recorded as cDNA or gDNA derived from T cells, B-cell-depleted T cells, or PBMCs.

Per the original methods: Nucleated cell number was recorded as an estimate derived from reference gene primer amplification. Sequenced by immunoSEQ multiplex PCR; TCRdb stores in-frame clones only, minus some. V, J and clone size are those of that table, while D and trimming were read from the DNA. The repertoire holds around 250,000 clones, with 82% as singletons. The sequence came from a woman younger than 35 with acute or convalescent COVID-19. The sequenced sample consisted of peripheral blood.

The CDR3 nucleotides are TGCAGCGTTGTGGGTGGGGGGGAAGAGCAGTACTTC. Its protein is CSVVGGGEEQYF. V is TRBV29-1 and J is TRBJ2-7; 7 nucleotides line up with TRBD2. Trimming at V came to 4 bases and at J to 7 bases, leaving 7 bases not matched to a gene. Per the germline V gene, CDR1 is SQVTM and CDR2 is ANQGSEA. The CDR3 totals 12 residues.